The 8 T cell receptor beta chains given below trace back to one sample, sequenced in a study of read filtering for tumor transcriptome and immune sequencing. The library was built from about 0.4 ug RNA with molecular barcoded adaptors for alpha/delta and beta/gamma chains. TCRdb passed the reads through MiXCR, listing each CDR3 protein once. Of about 5,800 distinct CDR3 sequences listed, over 20% are singletons. The sample taken for sequencing was a population of CD138-negative cells sorted from bone marrow. Source of these receptors: a donor over 35 with multiple myeloma.

This clonotype was found many times. The V and J genes are TRBV4-2 and TRBJ2-4, with D hard to call. The V end lost 4 bases, the J end lost 0 bases, and 10 bases lay between the germline ends. Per the germline V gene, CDR1 is LGHNA and CDR2 is YNFKEQ. The length of the CDR3 is 15 residues. The CDR3 spells CASSPESLAKNIQYF. The CDR3 bases are TGTGCCAGCAGCCCTGAGTCCTTAGCCAAAAACATTCAGTACTTC.

A note on this clonotype: A read error may account for a junction end that differs from germline. The chain joins TRBV3-1 to TRBJ2-1, with D perhaps matching TRBD2 (5 bases). The length of the CDR3 is 15 residues. In germline, CDR1 is LGHDT, CDR2 YNNKEL (reference sequence). CDR3 region: CASTLWGVTYNEQFF. The CDR3 DNA reads TGTGCCAGCACGCTCTGGGGAGTAACATACAATGAGCAGTTCTTT.

The chain joins TRBV6-5 to TRBJ2-7, with D possibly called TRBD1 or TRBD2 (6 bases each). Trimming took off 7 bases at V and 6 bases at J, with 22 bases between the two ends. Germline CDR1 and CDR2: MNHEY and SVGAGI. The CDR3 runs to 15 residues. CDR3 protein: CASILTRQEGPEQYF. The CDR3 nucleotides read TGTGCCAGCATACTAACTCGACAGGAGGGGCCCGAGCAGTACTTC.

This clonotype occurred many times. The V gene is TRBV12-5, the J gene TRBJ2-5, with 10 bases lining up with TRBD1. The V segment lost 6 bases and the J segment 5 bases; nucleotides outside the gene matches: 12. The CDR3 contains 16 residues. Germline V gene lookup returns CDR1 LGHNT and CDR2 FRNRAP. CDR3 nucleotide sequence: TGTGCTAGTGGACCTGGAACGGGACAGGGGAAGGAGACCCAGTACTTC. Encoded protein: CASGPGTGQGKETQYF.

Concerning this clonotype: At one of its ends the junction is not consistent with the germline gene, which may arise from a read error. V and J are TRBV15 and TRBJ2-1; D remains unclear. Germline lookup yields CDR1 LNHNV and CDR2 YYDKDF (reference sequence). CDR3 length: 15 residues. The CDR3 DNA reads as TGTGCCACTAGCAGAGATCTGGCCCGGTACAATGAGCAGTTCTTC. Translation gives CATSRDLARYNEQFF.

In its sample, this clonotype ranks as medium-sized. The chain couples TRBV24-1 to TRBJ2-3; 9 bases agree with TRBD2. The V gene's germline CDR1 is KGHDR and CDR2 SFDVKD. CDR3 length: 17 amino acids. Trimming at V came to 7 bases and at J to 4 bases, leaving 14 bases not matched to a gene. The CDR3 DNA follows: TGTGCCACCAGCCCCGGGACTAGCAGCGGGTGGCCAGATACGCAGTATTTT. It is translated as CATSPGTSSGWPDTQYF.

This clonotype was observed at least ten times. The chain joins TRBV5-4 to TRBJ2-7, with 9 nucleotides matching TRBD1. CDR1 SGHNT and CDR2 YYREEE come from the germline V gene (reference sequence). Unmatched junction bases numbered 6, after V lost 4 bases and J lost 4 bases. This CDR3 has 14 residues. The CDR3 sequence: CASSPRTGEYEQYF. CDR3 bases: TGTGCCAGCAGCCCAAGGACAGGGGAGTACGAGCAGTACTTC.

This clonotype was counted at least ten times. This chain uses TRBV7-9 with TRBJ2-5; 7 nucleotides agree with TRBD1. The CDR3 has 16 residues. Trimming took 2 bases from V and 4 from J; bases not matched to a gene: 10. CDR1 is SEHNR, CDR2 FQNEAQ, per germline (reference sequence). The CDR3 region has the DNA TGTGCCAGCAGCTTATTTGGCAGGGACAGCGGAGAGACCCAGTACTTC. It translates to CASSLFGRDSGETQYF.